This TCR beta chain was documented in a study of CD8+ T cells in alopecia areata. It was cDNA, reverse transcribed from extracted RNA, that served as the sequencing template. Using immunoSEQ multiplex PCR, the repertoire was profiled, and TCRdb retains in-frame clones only, with some absent. This repertoire shows some 130,000 clones, approximately 49% found once; its top ten account for about 19%. Study-wide points: Possibly as an HLA-related effect, TCR sharing across patients appeared less clear than in mice.

As for this clone: Its antigen remains unidentified.

The germline V gene encodes CDR1 SGHDT and CDR2 YYEEEE. Trimming took off 0 bases at V and 0 bases at J, with 13 bases between the two ends. The CDR3 is 17 residues long. Patients with alopecia areata provided lesional scalp punch biopsies as well as peripheral blood. This receptor was taken from a human donor with alopecia areata. V gene TRBV5-6 combines with J gene TRBJ1-5; maybe TRBD1 (5 bases). The sequenced sample was CD8+ T cells sorted from blood, obtained at week 0. The CDR3 is CASSLGTDTYSNQPQHF. DNA for the CDR3: TGTGCCAGCAGCTTGGGGACGGACACATATAGCAATCAGCCCCAGCATTTT.